The present TCR beta chain was sequenced within a study of blood T cells in healthy people across ages. The V and J ends lost 4 bases and 2 bases respectively, with 11 bases between them. CDR3 length: 15 residues. Then a second PCR, running about 6 to 12 cycles, was carried out with a sample-barcoded 5' primer and a J-beta primer mix. MiXCR was run by TCRdb on the 5' RACE reads, yielding one entry per CDR3 protein. This repertoire shows 630,000 or so distinct CDR3 sequences, 32% found once; its top ten account for over 15%. The specimen sequenced was blood. V is TRBV23-1 and J is TRBJ2-2, with D unresolved. TRBV23-1 is identified as an open reading frame with a role that is uncertain. This receptor was taken from an elderly woman in good health. CDR3 in amino acids: CASSPSGSNTGELFF. DNA for the CDR3: TGCGCCAGCAGTCCTAGTGGCAGTAACACCGGGGAGCTGTTTTTT.